This T cell receptor beta chain came from a study of OX40 agonist ivuxolimab in advanced cancers. Turning to the study itself: Patients were around 83% male with ages roughly 20 to 85, mean around 61.

Patients were ineligible given autoimmune disease history or systemic immunosuppression. The CDR3 is 14 amino acids. Germline CDR1 MNHEY, CDR2 SVGAGI. V dropped 7 bases and J dropped 0; count of bases not matched to a gene: 4. This clone was recorded only once. TCRdb's table, derived via immunoSEQ multiplex PCR, lists solely in-frame clones and lacks some. The data hold approximately 84,000 clones, with 75% to 95% observed a single time. The J gene is TRBJ2-3, the V gene TRBV6-5; 7 bases are a match to TRBD1. This sequence originates from an adult with an advanced solid tumor such as melanoma, head and neck, liver or kidney cancer. Sequencing used CD4+ or CD8+ T cells sorted from blood, obtained in a trial of the OX40 agonist ivuxolimab. In DNA form, the CDR3 reads TGTGCCAGCAAGGTGGGACAGAGCACAGATACGCAGTATTTT. It encodes CASKVGQSTDTQYF.